A selection of T cell receptor beta chains follows, all from one sample in a study of Graves' ophthalmopathy and Graves' hyperthyroidism. TCRdb re-called the multiplex PCR reads through MiXCR, storing one row per CDR3 protein. The sample lists hundreds of thousands of distinct CDR3 sequences; around 15% were seen once. Input material: blood. These receptors came from a woman in her 30s with Graves' ophthalmopathy. The conserved cysteine and the conserved F or W are not part of the CDR3 here. Clone size is shown for a subset of rows, as once, few, many or a class of expanded clone.

j_call v_call clone_size cdr3_aa
TRBJ1-2 TRBV19 - ASTARVSGYT
TRBJ2-2 TRBV19 few ATRDSRNTGELF
TRBJ2-7 TRBV18 many ASSRGQGFYEQY
TRBJ2-7 TRBV6-1 - ANKKAGNRGSYEQY
TRBJ2-7 TRBV12-3/TRBV12-4 once ASRAGHSSYEQY
TRBJ1-2 TRBV3-1 few ASTPQFVGGQRDHGYT
TRBJ1-6 TRBV6-1 many ASSERGNSYNSPLH
TRBJ1-2 TRBV6-5 many ASSSPRDGNYGYT
TRBJ1-2 TRBV6-1 - ASSEVDAYYGYT
TRBJ1-5 TRBV5-6 many ASSLRGWAQPQH
TRBJ2-5 TRBV30 many AGALSQETQY
TRBJ1-1 TRBV12-3/TRBV12-4 many ASSPRGGGTEAF
TRBJ1-2 TRBV12-3/TRBV12-4 - ASSPQTVDGYT
TRBJ2-7 TRBV3-1 many ASSQVLPGLNRYEQY
TRBJ2-4 TRBV4-1 many ASSPTANLAKNIQY
TRBJ2-7 TRBV12-3/TRBV12-4 many ASSLDPAGEQY
TRBJ1-1 TRBV12-5 many ASGLVVGTNTEAF
TRBJ2-5 TRBV4-1 - ASSQEGTVQETQY
TRBJ2-7 TRBV7-3 - ASSFLAGPTYEQY
TRBJ2-7 TRBV12-3/TRBV12-4 many ASSPTGRPYEQY